This TCR beta chain was recorded in a study of tumor and adjacent non-tumor tissue in lung cancer. Study details: Histology: 12 adenocarcinoma, a couple of squamous cell carcinoma, 1 small cell lung cancer. Aged about 31 to 80 years, patients included nine to eleven men and 4 to 6 women with stage I to III disease.

This clonotype was observed a few times. Its cognate antigen is unknown. This sample's RNA came from whole unsorted tissue. General observations from the study: Tumor tissue had significantly higher TCR diversity than normal lung. Tumor repertoires had a smaller top 100 clone share than normal lung.

The library came from three nested PCR rounds adapted from ARM-PCR protocols. A single record per CDR3 protein comes from TCRdb applying MiXCR to the multiplex PCR reads. The sample holds about 200,000 distinct CDR3 sequences; about two thirds are singletons and the top ten take approximately 26%. The material sequenced was lung tumor tissue. The receptor comes from a man aged 55 to 69 with non-small cell lung cancer.

CDR3 in amino acids: CASSQDRRGRGGYTF. DNA of the CDR3: TGTGCCAGCAGCCAAGATCGCCGGGGGCGAGGTGGCTACACCTTC. This sequence joins TRBV14 and TRBJ1-2; TRBD1 might be the D (6 bases). The CDR3 has 15 residues. CDR1 and CDR2 from the germline V gene are SGHDN and FVKESK. Trimming pared 0 bases from V and 7 bases from J, leaving 15 bases between.